This TCR beta chain was captured by sequencing in a study of CD8 T cells in Susac syndrome. CDR1 and CDR2 from the germline V gene are SGHVS and FQNEAQ. Trimming stripped 4 bases from V and 0 bases from J, with 12 bases between. The CDR3 sequence is 16 residues long. CD8+ and CD4+ T cells circulating in blood were sequenced for TCR beta. Controls were age- and sex-matched healthy donors. Reverse transcription of about 0.5 to 1 ug RNA was performed with random hexamers. The TCR beta CDR3 was amplified by immunoSEQ multiplex PCR across 54 Vbeta, 13 Jbeta. Via MiXCR, TCRdb re-called the immunoSEQ multiplex PCR reads, giving one row per CDR3 protein. The sample holds roughly 200,000 distinct CDR3 sequences; over 85% are singletons and the top ten take 0.1%.

The material sequenced was CD4+ T cells from PBMCs. This receptor was taken from a human donor in good health. V usage is TRBV7-8 and J usage is TRBJ2-2; D not resolved. The chain's CDR3 is CASSSSVTTNTGELFF. The CDR3 DNA sequence: TGTGCCAGCAGCTCGTCCGTGACAACGAACACCGGGGAGCTGTTTTTT.